Below, 19 T cell receptor beta chains from the same sample are listed, as sequenced in a study of CD8 T cells in Susac syndrome. Random hexamers were used to reverse transcribe an amount of roughly 0.5 to 1 ug RNA. Via MiXCR, TCRdb re-called the immunoSEQ multiplex PCR reads, giving one row per CDR3 protein. The repertoire holds just over 300,000 distinct CDR3 sequences, with roughly nine tenths as singletons. Sequenced material: CD4+ T cells from PBMCs. The receptors derive from a human donor with multiple sclerosis.

This clonotype was detected only a few times. V gene TRBV7-6 combines with J gene TRBJ1-5, with TRBD1 matching 8 bases. Germline V lookup: CDR1 SGHVS, CDR2 FNYEAQ. The CDR3 runs to 15 residues. Trimming cost V 8 bases and J 2 bases; bases outside gene matches: 8. CDR3 in DNA: TGTGCCAGCTCCACTGGGACAGGTCGCAATCAGCCCCAGCATTTT. Protein: CASSTGTGRNQPQHF. Full variable domain (missing parts from reference TRBV7-6 and TRBJ1-5): GAGVSQSPRYKVTKRGQDVALRCDPISGHVSLYWYRQALGQGPEFLTYFNYEAQQDKSGLPNDRFSAERPEGSISTLTIQRTEQRDSAMYRCASSTGTGRNQPQHFGDGTRLSIL.

V usage is TRBV20-1 and J usage is TRBJ1-6, with D possibly matching TRBD1 (5 bases). The ends were cut back, 0 bases at V and 9 bases at J, with 21 bases in the middle. The germline V gene has CDR1 DFQATT and CDR2 SNEGSKA (reference sequence). This CDR3 has 17 amino acids. The CDR3 is CSARDQKGPSSGSPLHF. CDR3 DNA: TGCAGTGCTAGAGATCAAAAGGGGCCGTCGTCCGGTTCACCCCTCCACTTT.

The chain recombines TRBV7-2 with TRBJ2-7, with unresolved D. The CDR3 extends over 14 amino acids. Germline values: CDR1 SGHTA, CDR2 FQGNSA. With 5 bases removed from V and 2 bases from J, the gap between germline ends came to 13 bases. The CDR3 is CASSPPLSPYEQYF. Here the CDR3 DNA reads TGTGCCAGCAGCCCCCCGCTCTCCCCCTACGAGCAGTACTTC.

This chain joins TRBV20-1 and TRBJ1-1; tentative D call: TRBD1 (6 bases). V gave up 6 bases and J gave up 10 bases, with 21 bases separating them. Germline assignment: CDR1 DFQATT and CDR2 SNEGSKA (reference sequence). The CDR3 contains 13 residues. The CDR3 protein is CSAQEGVREGAFF. Written as DNA, the CDR3 is TGCAGTGCCCAGGAGGGGGTTAGGGAGGGAGCTTTCTTT.

The gene calls are TRBV15 and TRBJ1-2; tentatively, D is TRBD1 (6 bases). The CDR3 has 16 residues. V was pared by 2 bases and J by 4 bases, with 17 bases between. From germline, CDR1 is LNHNV and CDR2 YYDKDF (reference sequence). CDR3 loop: CATSRHTRGGAYGYTF. As DNA, the CDR3 is TGTGCCACCAGCAGACATACCCGGGGGGGCGCCTATGGCTACACCTTC.

The chain recombines TRBV5-4 with TRBJ2-5; possible D gene TRBD1, 6 bases. Germline values: CDR1 SGHNT, CDR2 YYREEE (reference sequence). V was shortened by 0 bases and J by 5 bases, with 14 bases between the two germline ends. CDR3 length equals 15 residues. The CDR3 sequence is CASSLVPGDVETQYF. CDR3 nucleotide sequence: TGTGCCAGCAGCTTGGTCCCAGGGGATGTGGAGACCCAGTACTTC.

This chain uses TRBV11-3 with TRBJ2-3; TRBD2 aligns across 8 bases. Germline V gene data show CDR1 as SGHNT and CDR2 as YENEEA. V shed 5 bases and J 6 bases; nucleotides not matched to a gene: 7. This CDR3 has 14 amino acids. CDR3 coding DNA: TGTGCCAGCAGCCCCGGGACTAGTGCGGATACGCAGTATTTT. This translates into CASSPGTSADTQYF. Full variable domain (rest looked up from reference TRBV11-3 and TRBJ2-3): EAGVVQSPRYKIIEKKQPVAFWCNPISGHNTLYWYLQNLGQGPELLIRYENEEAVDDSQLPKDRFSAERLKGVDSTLKIQPAELGDSAVYLCASSPGTSADTQYFGPGTRLTVL.

The V and J genes are TRBV7-6 and TRBJ1-1; TRBD1 matches 7 bases. Germline lookup yields CDR1 SGHVS and CDR2 FNYEAQ. Unmatched junction bases numbered 5, after V lost 4 bases and J lost 3 bases. CDR3 length: 14 residues. The CDR3 DNA is TGTGCCAGCAGCTCCCGACAGGGACACACTGAAGCTTTCTTT. Translation: CASSSRQGHTEAFF.

The chain links TRBV12-3 or TRBV12-4 to TRBJ2-7; D tentatively fits TRBD1 or TRBD2 (5 bases each). The CDR3 is 14 amino acids. Between the trimmed V and J ends, which lost 7 bases and 2 bases, there was a span of 15 bases. CDR3 DNA: TGTGCCAGCACCCTGTCTGGGGGTCCCTACGAGCAGTACTTC. Translated: CASTLSGGPYEQYF.

The chain is built from TRBV19 and TRBJ2-1; no reliable D call. CDR3 length: 14 amino acids. Germline CDR1 is LNHDA and CDR2 is SQIVND (reference sequence). The V end lost 3 bases, the J end lost 5 bases, and 11 bases lay between the germline ends. CDR3 residues: CASSIQETNNEQFF. As DNA, the CDR3 is TGTGCCAGTAGTATCCAGGAAACCAACAATGAGCAGTTCTTC.

The chain couples TRBV18 to TRBJ1-2; D is unresolved. In germline, CDR1 is KGHSH, CDR2 LQKENI. The CDR3 is 17 amino acids. V shed 2 bases and J shed 6 bases, with 22 bases lying between them. CDR3 nucleotide sequence: TGTGCCAGCTCACCAGAGAGCAGTTTTCAAACTGTCCATGGCTACACCTTC. It is translated as CASSPESSFQTVHGYTF. Full variable domain (rest looked up from reference TRBV18 and TRBJ1-2): NAGVMQNPRHLVRRRGQEARLRCSPMKGHSHVYWYRQLPEEGLKFMVYLQKENIIDESGMPKERFSAEFPKEGPSILRIQQVVRGDSAAYFCASSPESSFQTVHGYTFGSGTRLTVV.

This rearrangement joins TRBV6-5 to TRBJ2-2; no firm D call. The CDR3 has 13 amino acids. Trimming took 6 bases from V and 7 from J, leaving 12 bases between them. The V gene's germline CDR1 is MNHEY and CDR2 SVGAGI. Here the CDR3 reads CASSRKPDGELFF. CDR3 nucleotide sequence: TGTGCCAGCAGCCGAAAACCGGACGGGGAGCTGTTTTTT.

CDR3 loop: CSAPGEGTDTQYF. The CDR3 DNA sequence: TGCAGTGCTCCGGGGGAAGGCACAGATACGCAGTATTTT. The chain has TRBV20-1 and TRBJ2-3; possible D gene TRBD2, 6 bases. Trimming left V 5 bases short and J 1 base short, with 10 bases between. Germline assignment: CDR1 DFQATT and CDR2 SNEGSKA (reference sequence). CDR3 length equals 13 residues.

This clonotype was seen a few times. CDR3 nucleotide sequence: TGTGCCAGCTCACCTCAGGGAGATCAGCCCCAGCATTTT. This translates into CASSPQGDQPQHF. The chain joins TRBV18 to TRBJ1-5; a possible D gene is TRBD1 (5 bases). CDR1 and CDR2 (germline): KGHSH, LQKENI. V lost 3 bases and J 5 bases, leaving 8 bases between the germline ends. The CDR3 is 13 residues long. The variable domain in full, completed from reference TRBV18 and TRBJ1-5, reads NAGVMQNPRHLVRRRGQEARLRCSPMKGHSHVYWYRQLPEEGLKFMVYLQKENIIDESGMPKERFSAEFPKEGPSILRIQQVVRGDSAAYFCASSPQGDQPQHFGDGTRLSIL.

The rearrangement uses TRBV14 and TRBJ1-1; a weak D match, TRBD1 (5 bases). Germline CDR1 reads SGHDN; CDR2 reads FVKESK. Trimming pared 2 bases from V and 1 base from J, leaving 14 bases between. The CDR3 extends over 16 amino acids. CDR3 amino acids: CASSQLKGQGNTEAFF. CDR3 DNA sequence: TGTGCCAGCAGCCAACTTAAGGGCCAGGGGAACACTGAAGCTTTCTTT. Full variable domain (rest looked up from reference TRBV14 and TRBJ1-1): EAGVTQFPSHSVIEKGQTVTLRCDPISGHDNLYWYRRVMGKEIKFLLHFVKESKQDESGMPNNRFLAERTGGTYSTLKVQPAELEDSGVYFCASSQLKGQGNTEAFFGQGTRLTVV.

The chain couples TRBV7-2 to TRBJ1-5, with D maybe TRBD1 (5 bases). In germline, CDR1 is SGHTA, CDR2 FQGNSA. Trimming stripped 2 bases from V and 7 bases from J, with 9 bases between. The CDR3 length is 13 residues. The CDR3 is CASSLRRGQPQHF. CDR3 in DNA: TGTGCCAGCAGCTTAAGGAGGGGACAGCCCCAGCATTTT.

This rearrangement joins TRBV18 to TRBJ1-2; D not certain. With 6 bases removed from V and 2 bases from J, the gap between germline ends came to 22 bases. The CDR3 runs 17 residues. Germline V CDR1 and CDR2: KGHSH, LQKENI. The CDR3 DNA sequence: TGTGCCAGCTCCCGCCGGGCCGGAGCCCAACTCAACTATGGCTACACCTTC. Its translation is CASSRRAGAQLNYGYTF.

The rearrangement links TRBV7-2 to TRBJ2-2, with 10 bases lining up with TRBD1. This CDR3 region has 15 residues. Germline V gene lookup returns CDR1 SGHTA and CDR2 FQGNSA. V dropped 3 bases and J dropped 6; count of bases not matched to a gene: 4. In DNA form, the CDR3 reads TGTGCCAGCAGCTTCCGACAGGGGGCCGCCGGGGAGCTGTTTTTT. Translating it yields CASSFRQGAAGELFF.

Regarding this clonotype: The junction shows a germline mismatch at one end, possibly a read error. The chain links TRBV7-8 to TRBJ2-1, with 11 bases aligning to TRBD2. Germline CDR1 and CDR2: SGHVS and FQNEAQ. CDR3 length: 18 amino acids. The DNA for the CDR3 is TGTGCCAGCAGCTTAACAAGACTAGCGGGGATCTCCCACAATGAGCAGTTCTTC. This encodes CASSLTRLAGISHNEQFF.